The present T cell receptor beta chain was sequenced within a study of cytomegalovirus exposure and HLA in healthy donors (dated by TCRdb to about 2017). Regarding the study in general: An earlier analysis of some 600 of the donors reported under 300 Gb of sequence data and around 100 million unique TCR beta sequences obtained from about 170 million T cells. High-throughput TCR immunosequencing, statistical association of individual TCRs with disease status, and machine learning were combined to predict cytomegalovirus infection status. The study was designed to test whether signatures of past pathogen exposure could be identified by cataloging public T cell receptors. An earlier analysis of more than 450 of the donors used high-throughput TCR beta sequencing to judge whether each TCR beta V gene segment behaved as functional or pseudogenic. An early release that covered about 600 HLA-typed donors contained around 330 gigabases of sequencing data and 80 million or so unique TCR sequences. Several DR-DQ haplotypes were handled as single units for association and clustering because linkage in the cohort was strong. HLA typing included class I and class II loci at four-digit resolution. Typing coverage differed by locus: A, B, C, DRB1 and DQB1 were typed in about 629-640 donors, DQA1 in approximately 520, DPA1 in some 570, and DPB1 in just under 480. The study used immunosequencing to profile the T cell repertoires of approximately 650 subjects and linked those repertoires to cytomegalovirus serostatus. In a later analysis, previously published TCR beta repertoires from hundreds of donors were re-analyzed and high-resolution HLA genotyping was added so that TCR occurrence patterns could be studied. Among the roughly 380 genotyped donors, around 81% belonged to the genetic ancestry cluster associated with self-reported Caucasian donors. On average, approximately 250,000 unique TCR beta nucleotide sequences were sequenced per donor among some 420 genotyped donors of the cohort, with about 17% of those sequences being non-productive. In the later analysis, no new phenotypic data were used to find candidate immune exposures; instead, reliance was placed on TCR beta sequences and their occurrence across donors. Donor age, sex, ethnicity and CMV serostatus were compiled together with the repertoire data. A later genetic analysis used genome-wide SNP genotypes for 398 of the 666 donors, treating that subset as a discovery cohort. Along with the approximately 700-subject first cohort, a separate validation cohort of roughly 110 different subjects was used. All discovery cohort repertoires had been generated using a single sequencing platform.

Library construction relied on the immunoSEQ multiplex PCR assay. A mixture of 60 forward primers for TCR Vbeta segments and 13 reverse primers for TCR Jbeta segments was used in the multiplex PCR. The CDR3 region of rearranged TCR beta genes was amplified from genomic DNA by a multiplex PCR assay. The Illumina HiSeq System was used to sequence the amplified TCR beta libraries as 87-base-pair reads. Turning to the authors' computational methods: Across the 670 or so repertoires, a later analysis counted 80 million or so unique TCR beta chains, 9.5 million to 12 million of which were shared by at least two donors. Raw reads were error-corrected and collapsed into unique sequences by a nearest-neighbor algorithm in which closely related sequences were merged to remove PCR and sequencing errors. V, D and J gene segments were assigned by aligning CDR3 sequences to IMGT reference sequences. For a sequence to be retained, at least a six-nucleotide match to both a V gene segment and a J gene segment was required. A rearrangement counted as productive if the CDR3 had no stop codons and remained in frame with V and J, and every other rearrangement counted as non-productive. Following IMGT convention, CDR3 was defined as the stretch from the second conserved V-encoded cysteine to the conserved J-encoded phenylalanine. The earlier analysis of approximately 500 of the donors excluded sequences that lacked an unambiguous match to a single V gene segment. In an earlier analysis of about 590 of the donors, a V segment was called functional when productive rearrangements were above 56.7%, and segregating when the standard deviation between donors exceeded 5%. A statistical classification framework was developed to diagnose cytomegalovirus status using the catalog of TCR beta chain sequences. In a later analysis, V and J genes were assigned by comparing TCR nucleotide sequences against IMGT/GENE-DB human TR gene sequences. Using the TCRdist pipeline, a later analysis assigned CDR3 sequences along with most-parsimonious VDJ recombination scenarios. In a later analysis, each TCR beta chain was defined by its CDR3 amino acid sequence together with its V-gene family, and reads without a unique V-gene family were excluded. As a way to deal with suspected cross-contamination and a sequencing artifact, a later analysis dropped approximately 590 nucleotide sequences that were highly shared and had low generation probability. A later analysis calculated a clonal expansion index for each public chain from normalized within-repertoire ranks of inferred template counts. A later analysis computed generation probabilities with a VDJ recombination model fitted to out-of-frame rearrangements, and checked the results against IGoR. Hypergeometric tests were used in a later analysis to score TCR-TCR, TCR-HLA and TCR-CMV co-occurrence, with a repertoire-size bias correction applied to the TCR pairs. To estimate false discovery rates, a later analysis permuted the HLA or CMV assignments 20 times. In a later analysis, co-occurring TCRs were grouped with DBSCAN, and TCRdist sequence similarity was added when clustering was performed within HLA-allele-positive subsets. Co-occurrence clustering excluded repertoires with fewer than 30,000 or more than 120,000 public chains, plus five with anomalous nucleotide sharing. TCRdb holds this immuneACCESS table with in-frame rearrangements only. Some clones are missing; in checked studies, unresolved V genes explain under half, and the rest has no known cause. Clonal size and the V and J genes are those of that table, whereas D and trimming came from the DNA. The sample has 64,000 or so clones on record, 70% of them singletons. 9.7% of the sample belongs to the ten largest clones.

The cohort was made up of 666 healthy bone marrow donors. All cohort members were sampled while nominally healthy, although unrecorded immune exposures were likely present. The donor was CMV seropositive and belonged to the group of 250 to 350 seropositive cohort members. A peripheral blood sample was collected from each donor, and TCR beta sequencing was performed on peripheral blood mononuclear cells. Genomic DNA was extracted from the blood cell samples with the Qiagen DNeasy Blood Extraction Kit. With regard to this clone: Which antigen it targets is not known. Per-base quality was not reported, and no clone a single base away is much larger than it.

On the study overall, not on this receptor specifically: A later analysis reported that several top co-occurrence clusters appeared linked to parvovirus B19, influenza, CMV and Epstein-Barr virus. This cohort had only TCR beta chains sequenced, and the lack of alpha or paired-chain data limited which features could be detected. An earlier analysis of approximately 600 of the donors showed that most TCR beta V segments appeared in productive rearrangements either about 87% or about 30% of the time, which broadly matched IMGT annotations. In a later analysis, TCR association rates were found to vary across HLA loci, with the most associated TCRs seen for DRB1 alleles and the fewest for HLA-C alleles. In a later genetic analysis, a missense DCLRE1C variant was associated with V-gene and J-gene trimming of TCR beta chains, and the association was replicated in an independent cohort. Sequencing depth was assumed to be roughly uniform across donors in the presence/absence analyses, though that assumption may not hold. Most CMV-associated TCR beta chains appeared to be HLA-restricted in a later analysis, and the HLA associations seemed to be driven largely by CMV exposure. The study listed 164 TCR beta chains as associated with cytomegalovirus. A further reported finding was that TCR beta sequences accurately predicted the HLA-A and HLA-B alleles for most subjects in the first cohort. Compared with equally common non-associated chains, HLA-associated TCR beta chains in a later analysis were more clonally expanded and had lower generation probabilities. The earlier analysis of 587 of the donors excluded over 15 rarely observed V segments, including chromosome 9 orphons, because counts were too low. Because some donors lacked HLA typing at each locus, the association tests relied only on the typed subset. In vitro tests confirmed that a few of the cytomegalovirus-associated TCR beta chains recognize cytomegalovirus antigens. According to the authors, the approach could potentially be generalized to other disease states and immunological phenotypes. The 87-base-pair reads could not distinguish some IMGT-functional V segments, including TRBV6-2 and TRBV6-3, so those segments were excluded. The only immune exposure information available for the cohort was CMV serostatus. When HLA alleles, especially DR and DQ, strongly co-occurred, attributing TCR associations to individual alleles was difficult. At a false discovery rate of 0.05, a later analysis linked some 17,000 TCR beta sequences to specific HLA alleles. Linkage disequilibrium might explain the correlated functional status among segregating V segments, but an unknown experimental factor could not be excluded. Most TCR sequences were observed very rarely across donors, whereas some public TCRs were present in many individuals. According to a later genetic analysis, donors in an Asian-associated ancestry cluster had fewer N-insertions in productive TCRs than the approximately 630-donor mean. The sequencing pipeline was judged likely to have produced a cluster of highly shared sequence variants as a technical artifact. The classifier was reported to diagnose cytomegalovirus status with high specificity and sensitivity in both the original and validation cohorts.

CDR1 and CDR2 (SGHRS, YFSETQ) derive from the germline V gene. The CDR3 has 15 amino acids, counting the end cysteine and phenylalanine. The only DNA kept is the CDR3, 45 bases in frame from the first base. Trimming at the junction amounts to 2 bases on V and 7 bases on J, and the germline ends lie 16 bases apart. Here the chain combines TRBV5-1 and TRBJ2-1; TRBD1 could be the D gene, as 5 bases match. Source material: PBMCs. The receptor was derived from a woman aged 45-59 years in good health and CMV-seropositive. The DNA sequence follows: TGCGCCAGCAGCTTTCAAGGGGAAGGGTATAATGAGCAGTTCTTC. It translates as CASSFQGEGYNEQFF.